This record covers a single T cell receptor beta chain. Its target is not known. The CDR3 is 17 amino acids. V shed 2 bases and J 3 bases; nucleotides not matched to a gene: 12. In germline, CDR1 is SGDLS, CDR2 YYNGEE. This specimen comes from a study of siplizumab effects on memory and regulatory T cells. The study's findings and limits: The study found naive T cells seemingly more diverse than memory cells and seemingly major alloresponse contributors.

Method: immunoSEQ multiplex PCR; TCRdb's copy keeps in-frame clones and lacks some. The repertoire holds over 100,000 clones, with 92% as singletons. The origin of this receptor is a human donor in good health. The chain couples TRBV9 to TRBJ1-1; 8 bases fit TRBD1. Source material: Tregs sorted from blood. CDR3 protein: CASSVEPTGALDTEAFF. As DNA, the CDR3 is TGTGCCAGCAGCGTCGAACCGACAGGGGCGTTGGACACTGAAGCTTTCTTT.